This entry lists 7 T cell receptor beta chains sequenced from one sample in a study of blood T cell repertoires in COVID-19. This table comes from immunoSEQ multiplex PCR, and its TCRdb copy is limited to in-frame clones, with some not included. The sample lists 9,000 to 10,000 clones, around 80% occurring once. The sequencing sample was made of peripheral blood. The receptor source for this set is a man aged 55 to 70 with active COVID-19.

The V gene is TRBV5-6, the J gene TRBJ2-3; TRBD2 might be the D (7 bases). In germline, CDR1 is SGHDT, CDR2 YYEEEE. V was trimmed by 4 bases and J by 6 bases, leaving 24 bases between them. This CDR3 spans 17 amino acids. The CDR3 sequence is CASSPPRAGWRGDTQYF. The CDR3 DNA reads as TGTGCCAGCAGCCCCCCGAGAGCGGGATGGAGGGGGGATACGCAGTATTTT.

The chain links TRBV12-3 or TRBV12-4 to TRBJ1-2, with D possibly TRBD1 on 6 matching bases. CDR3 length: 13 amino acids. With 3 bases removed from V and 8 bases from J, the gap between germline ends came to 13 bases. The CDR3 DNA sequence: TGTGCCAGCAGTTTTCAGGGGTGGCGGGGCTACACCTTC. Translation gives CASSFQGWRGYTF.

V usage is TRBV5-6 and J usage is TRBJ2-3; TRBD1 aligns across 8 bases. The CDR3 is 17 amino acids. Germline V gives CDR1 SGHDT, CDR2 YYEEEE. The ends lost 1 base at V and 0 bases at J; junction bases unmatched: 7. In DNA form, the CDR3 reads TGTGCCAGCAGCTTGACCCCAGGGGGCAAAAGCACAGATACGCAGTATTTT. Its protein product is CASSLTPGGKSTDTQYF. The whole variable domain, filled in from reference TRBV5-6 and TRBJ2-3, reads DAGVTQSPTHLIKTRGQQVTLRCSPKSGHDTVSWYQQALGQGPQFIFQYYEEEERQRGNFPDRFSGHQFPNYSSELNVNALLLGDSALYLCASSLTPGGKSTDTQYFGPGTRLTVL.

The CDR3 is CASGGLNTEAFF. The CDR3 DNA follows: TGTGCCAGTGGGGGCTTGAACACTGAAGCTTTCTTT. This rearrangement joins TRBV2 to TRBJ1-1; perhaps TRBD1 as D (6 bases). Between the trimmed V and J ends, which lost 9 bases and 0 bases, there was a span of 8 bases. The germline V gene encodes CDR1 SNHLY and CDR2 FYNNEI. The CDR3 is made up of 12 amino acids.

The chain carries TRBV6-6 and TRBJ1-5; D not resolved. The germline V gene has CDR1 MNHNY and CDR2 SVGAGI (reference sequence). CDR3 length: 12 residues. V was clipped by 2 bases and J by 7 bases, with 6 bases between them. CDR3 bases: TGTGCCAGCAGTTACGCGGGGCAGCCCCAGCATTTT. Encoded protein: CASSYAGQPQHF.

This rearrangement joins TRBV28 to TRBJ1-2; D is possibly TRBD1 (5 bases). The V gene lost 7 bases and the J gene lost 8 bases, with 14 bases spanning the gap. Germline assignment: CDR1 MDHEN and CDR2 SYDVKM. This CDR3 region has 12 residues. The CDR3 loop reads CASNLGGRGYTF. The CDR3, as DNA: TGTGCCAGCAACCTGGGGGGGAGGGGCTACACCTTC.

In this sample, this clone turned up a few times. This chain uses TRBV2 with TRBJ1-1; TRBD1 agrees at 11 bases. V shed 9 bases and J 4 bases; nucleotides not matched to a gene: 13. Germline CDR1 is SNHLY and CDR2 is FYNNEI. This CDR3 contains 16 residues. The CDR3 loop reads CASFSRDRGESTEAFF. DNA for the CDR3: TGTGCCAGTTTTAGCCGGGACAGGGGGGAGAGCACTGAAGCTTTCTTT.